This T cell receptor (beta chain) came from a study of shared clonotypes between healthy human individuals. The CDR3 consists of 15 residues. CDR1 and CDR2 (germline): MNHEY, SVGAGI. Trimming took 6 bases from V and 1 from J, leaving 15 bases between them. Original processing notes: ImmunoSEQ only sent back junction sequences with no quality scores, so filtering was done differently. Clones were sequenced by immunoSEQ multiplex PCR, and TCRdb holds only the in-frame ones, with some missing. V, J and clone size reflect that table, while D and trimming were determined from the DNA. The profile shows 700,000 or so clones, about two thirds of them singletons.

Sequenced sample: memory CD4+ T cells sorted from blood. Indicated subset: CD45RA-negative fraction. V and J are TRBV6-5 and TRBJ2-5; D is perhaps TRBD2 (7 bases). This TCR was recovered from a young woman in good health. DNA for the CDR3: TGTGCCAGCAGCCAACAGGGACTATCCCAAGAGACCCAGTACTTC. It encodes CASSQQGLSQETQYF.